The 20 T cell receptor beta chains given below trace back to one sample, sequenced in a study of T cell repertoires in cytomegalovirus infection. These TCRs are of unknown antigen specificity. TCRdb re-derived calls from the reads in MiXCR, one entry per CDR3 protein. The sample carries approximately 390,000 distinct CDR3 sequences, 34% recorded once. Here the sequenced sample was cultured PBMCs, taken from culture after CMV antigen stimulation. These receptors originate from a human donor in good health (CMV status not recorded). Some clones in this sample may be carry-over from other donors' samples.

The chain is built from TRBV2 and TRBJ2-1; D gene unclear. V lost 3 bases, J lost 0 bases, and 9 bases lay in between. The germline V gene encodes CDR1 SNHLY and CDR2 FYNNEI. The CDR3 has 15 residues. CDR3 sequence reads: CASSEGYLSYNEQFF. CDR3 DNA sequence: TGTGCCAGCAGTGAGGGCTATCTCTCCTACAATGAGCAGTTCTTC.

This clonotype was recorded a few times. The chain has TRBV11-2 and TRBJ2-3; D is unresolved. With 3 bases removed from V and 0 bases from J, the gap between germline ends came to 4 bases. This CDR3 has 13 amino acids. Germline V gene lookup returns CDR1 SGHAT and CDR2 FQNNGV. The CDR3 nucleotides read TGTGCCAGCAGCTTGATGAGCACAGATACGCAGTATTTT. The encoded protein is CASSLMSTDTQYF.

V usage is TRBV4-1 and J usage is TRBJ2-7, with TRBD1 matching 7 bases. CDR3 length: 14 residues. Germline lookup yields CDR1 MGHRA and CDR2 YSYEKL. V shed 1 base, J shed 2 bases, and the junction held 2 bases outside the gene matches. The CDR3 DNA reads TGCGCCAGCAGCCAAGTGGGACAGACCTACGAGCAGTACTTC. Residues: CASSQVGQTYEQYF.

The chain joins TRBV7-9 to TRBJ1-5; weak D call: TRBD1 (5 bases). V was clipped by 6 bases and J by 3 bases, with 15 bases between them. Germline V gene data show CDR1 as SEHNR and CDR2 as FQNEAQ (reference sequence). The CDR3 contains 15 residues. The CDR3 reads CASSFGSGNNQPQHF. In nucleotides, the CDR3 is TGTGCCAGCAGTTTCGGGTCAGGGAACAATCAGCCCCAGCATTTT.

Only one count was recorded for this clonotype. The chain links TRBV7-6 to TRBJ2-1; D is possibly TRBD2 (5 bases). The CDR3 contains 16 residues. Trimming stripped 5 bases from V and 0 bases from J, with 14 bases between. Germline CDR1 reads SGHVS; CDR2 reads FNYEAQ. The CDR3 bases are TGTGCCAGCAGCAAGGATATAGCGCACTCCTACAATGAGCAGTTCTTC. It encodes CASSKDIAHSYNEQFF.

This clonotype has more than one count but fewer than ten. The chain employs TRBV24-1 and TRBJ2-7, with D possibly matching TRBD2 (5 bases). V lost 1 base to trimming and J lost 3 bases, with 12 bases between them. The CDR3 sequence is 15 residues long. The germline CDR1 and CDR2 sequences are KGHDR and SFDVKD. CDR3 nucleotides: TGTGCCACCAGTGATTTTTCCGGAGGAGGCTACGAGCAGTACTTC. It translates to CATSDFSGGGYEQYF.

In DNA form, the CDR3 reads TGCGCCAGCAGCCGACTGACTAGCGGGAGACCCCGATACAATGAGCAGTTCTTC. Translation gives CASSRLTSGRPRYNEQFF. This chain connects TRBV4-1 to TRBJ2-1, with 12 nucleotides matching TRBD2. There are 18 residues in the CDR3. The germline V gene has CDR1 MGHRA and CDR2 YSYEKL. V shed 4 bases, J shed 4 bases, and the junction held 11 bases outside the gene matches.

This clonotype was detected only once. V usage is TRBV4-2 and J usage is TRBJ1-5, with D uncertain. V was pared by 4 bases and J by 3 bases, with 10 bases between. This CDR3 has 14 amino acids. The germline gives CDR1 LGHNA, CDR2 YNFKEQ. The CDR3 DNA sequence: TGTGCCAGCAGCCTTCGACGGCCCAATCAGCCCCAGCATTTT. It specifies CASSLRRPNQPQHF.

The chain couples TRBV7-2 to TRBJ1-4; maybe TRBD1 (5 bases). Trimming shortened V by 6 bases and J by 4 bases, and 12 bases separated the two germline ends. CDR3 length: 14 residues. Germline V gene data show CDR1 as SGHTA and CDR2 as FQGNSA. The CDR3 region is CASSLWGGNEKLFF. The CDR3 DNA is TGTGCCAGCAGTTTGTGGGGGGGTAATGAAAAACTGTTTTTT. Based on the CDR3 plus reference TRBV7-2 and TRBJ1-4, the full variable domain is GAGVSQSPSNKVTEKGKDVELRCDPISGHTALYWYRQSLGQGLEFLIYFQGNSAPDKSGLPSDRFSAERTGGSVSTLTIQRTQQEDSAVYLCASSLWGGNEKLFFGSGTQLSVL.

This clonotype was detected many times. This chain links TRBV7-8 with TRBJ1-1; D gene unclear. Germline assignment: CDR1 SGHVS and CDR2 FQNEAQ. Between the trimmed V and J ends, which lost 5 bases and 5 bases, there was a span of 18 bases. The CDR3 consists of 15 residues. CDR3 loop: CASSPLMDLRTEAFF. The CDR3 DNA reads TGTGCCAGCAGCCCGCTGATGGATCTGAGGACTGAAGCTTTCTTT.

This clonotype was seen a handful of times. V gene TRBV19 combines with J gene TRBJ1-1, with D possibly TRBD1 on 5 matching bases. V lost 3 bases and J lost 0, with 20 bases in between. Germline CDR1 reads LNHDA; CDR2 reads SQIVND (reference sequence). This CDR3 contains 18 residues. Here the CDR3 DNA reads TGTGCCAGTAGTATTATATTTCCGAAGACAGTCATGAACACTGAAGCTTTCTTT. The encoded protein is CASSIIFPKTVMNTEAFF.

The chain has TRBV19 and TRBJ2-5; 7 bases map to TRBD1. J was trimmed by 1 base and V by 4 bases; bases with no gene match: 6. Looked up from germline, CDR1 is LNHDA and CDR2 is SQIVND (reference sequence). This CDR3 is built from 15 residues. This chain's CDR3 is CASSTVDRFQETQYF. CDR3 bases: TGTGCCAGTAGTACGGTGGACAGGTTCCAAGAGACCCAGTACTTC.

The chain carries TRBV19 and TRBJ1-1, with D possibly being TRBD1 (5 bases). The germline CDR1 and CDR2 sequences are LNHDA and SQIVND (reference sequence). This CDR3 has 13 residues. Trimming took 7 bases from V and 4 from J, leaving 13 bases between them. The CDR3: CASKFLGPTEAFF. The CDR3 DNA sequence: TGTGCCAGTAAGTTTTTGGGACCCACTGAAGCTTTCTTT.

This clonotype was seen a few times. The chain combines TRBV20-1 with TRBJ2-2; 8 nucleotides match TRBD2. The CDR3 consists of 14 residues. The J segment lost 8 bases and the V segment lost 4 bases, leaving 9 bases of the junction unmatched. Germline V gene lookup returns CDR1 DFQATT and CDR2 SNEGSKA (reference sequence). The CDR3 region is CSAKVLAGGGELFF. As DNA, the CDR3 is TGCAGTGCTAAGGTTCTAGCGGGTGGAGGGGAGCTGTTTTTT.

Remarks on this clonotype: An end of the junction differs from the germline gene, which may be a read error. The rearrangement uses TRBV4-1 and TRBJ2-7; no clear D. This CDR3 is 14 amino acids long. The germline V gene has CDR1 MGHRA and CDR2 YSYEKL. CDR3 protein: CASSQERQAYEQYF. The DNA for the CDR3 is TGTGCCAGCAGCCAAGAGAGGCAAGCCTACGAGCAGTACTTC.

The chain has TRBV11-2 and TRBJ2-7; D is unresolved. The CDR3 length is 13 residues. The germline gives CDR1 SGHAT, CDR2 FQNNGV. Trimming left V 0 bases short and J 1 base short, with 4 bases between. The CDR3 DNA sequence: TGTGCCAGCAGCTTAGAACTTTCCTACGAGCAGTACGTC. Its protein product is CASSLELSYEQYV.

A few counts support this clonotype. The V and J genes are TRBV7-6 and TRBJ1-3; D gene unclear. Trimming pared 8 bases from V and 1 base from J, leaving 3 bases between. The germline V gene encodes CDR1 SGHVS and CDR2 FNYEAQ. This CDR3 is 11 amino acids long. CDR3 DNA sequence: TGTGCCAGCGTGTCTGGAAACACCATATATTTT. This sequence encodes CASVSGNTIYF.

J is TRBJ2-3 and V is TRBV4-1; 7 bases are a match to TRBD1. CDR3 length: 17 residues. V shed 4 bases and J 3 bases; nucleotides not matched to a gene: 13. Looked up from germline, CDR1 is MGHRA and CDR2 is YSYEKL. The CDR3 DNA reads as TGCGCCAGCAGCCGATATCTCAGGGGGAGTAGTACAGATACGCAGTATTTT. This translates into CASSRYLRGSSTDTQYF.

This clonotype was found a few times. The chain joins TRBV27 to TRBJ2-7; TRBD2 matches 10 bases. CDR1 and CDR2 (germline): MNHEY, SMNVEV (reference sequence). With V trimmed by 4 bases and J by 7 bases, 13 bases remained unmatched. The CDR3 is made up of 16 amino acids. The CDR3 DNA is TGTGCCAGCAGTTATAAGCGGGAGGGCCTAAACCCAGAGCAGTACGTC. It encodes CASSYKREGLNPEQYV.

On this clonotype itself: One junction end disagrees with the germline gene, perhaps due to a read error. In DNA, the CDR3 is TGTGCCGCAATACAGGGAACTGGAGCTTTCTTT. Residues: CAAIQGTGAFF. V usage is TRBV30 and J usage is TRBJ1-1, with D possibly TRBD1 on 6 matching bases. Germline lookup yields CDR1 GTSNPN and CDR2 SVGIG (reference sequence). The CDR3 extends over 11 amino acids.